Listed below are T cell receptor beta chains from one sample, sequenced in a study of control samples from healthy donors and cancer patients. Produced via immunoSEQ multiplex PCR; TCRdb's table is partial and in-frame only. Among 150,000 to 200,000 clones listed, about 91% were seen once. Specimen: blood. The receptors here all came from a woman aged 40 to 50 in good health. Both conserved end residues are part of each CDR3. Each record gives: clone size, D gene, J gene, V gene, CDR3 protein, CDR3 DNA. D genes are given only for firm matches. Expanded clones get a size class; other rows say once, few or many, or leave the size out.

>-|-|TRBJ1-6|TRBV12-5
CASGLVVPVNSPLHF
TGTGCTAGTGGTTTGGTAGTACCAGTGAATTCACCCCTCCACTTT
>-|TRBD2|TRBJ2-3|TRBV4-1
CASSQDLAGGPVVSAQYF
TGCGCCAGCAGCCAAGATCTGGCGGGGGGGCCGGTAGTATCTGCGCAGTATTTT
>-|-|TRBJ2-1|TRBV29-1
CSVDGQNLYNEQFF
TGCAGCGTTGACGGACAGAATCTTTACAATGAGCAGTTCTTC
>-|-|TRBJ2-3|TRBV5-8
CASSLGRDPTDTQYF
TGTGCCAGCAGCTTGGGAAGGGATCCCACAGATACGCAGTATTTT
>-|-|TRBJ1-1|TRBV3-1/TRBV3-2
CASSQRTKGGAFF
TGTGCCAGCAGCCAACGAACAAAGGGGGGAGCTTTCTTT
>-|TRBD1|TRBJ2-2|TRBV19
CASSPPDRGDTGELFF
TGTGCCAGTAGCCCACCGGACAGGGGTGACACCGGGGAGCTGTTTTTT
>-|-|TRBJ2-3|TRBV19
CASSVLGPSTDTQYF
TGTGCCAGTAGTGTTCTGGGTCCGAGCACAGATACGCAGTATTTT
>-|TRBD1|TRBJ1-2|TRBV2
CASSGRTGGAGYTF
TGTGCCAGCAGTGGGAGGACAGGGGGCGCGGGCTACACCTTC
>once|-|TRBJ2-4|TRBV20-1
CSAKDWTIQYF
TGCAGTGCGAAGGACTGGACCATTCAGTACTTC
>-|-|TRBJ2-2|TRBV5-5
CASSTPWRGRAGELFF
TGTGCCAGCAGCACTCCATGGAGGGGGCGGGCCGGGGAGCTGTTTTTT
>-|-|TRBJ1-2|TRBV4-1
CASSQDPTGTLSKF
TGCGCCAGCAGCCAAGACCCGACCGGGACCCTGTCTAAGTTC
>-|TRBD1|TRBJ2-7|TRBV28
CATRGDRGYEQYF
TGTGCCACCCGGGGCGACAGGGGTTACGAGCAGTACTTC
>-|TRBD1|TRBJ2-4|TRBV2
CASSDRANIQYF
TGTGCCAGCAGCGACAGGGCAAACATTCAGTACTTC
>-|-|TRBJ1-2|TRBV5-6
CASSLVGAYTF
TGTGCCAGCAGCTTGGTAGGAGCTTACACCTTC
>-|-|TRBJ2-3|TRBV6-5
CATTTWGGDTDTQYF
TGTGCCACCACCACCTGGGGGGGCGACACAGATACGCAGTATTTT
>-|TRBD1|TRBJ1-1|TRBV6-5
CASRLHRGTEAFF
TGTGCCAGCCGGCTCCACAGGGGGACTGAAGCTTTCTTT
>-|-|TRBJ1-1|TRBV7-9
CASSLLPTEAFF
TGTGCCAGCAGCTTATTGCCCACTGAAGCTTTCTTT
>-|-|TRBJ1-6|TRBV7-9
CASSVPEGPLHF
TGTGCCAGCAGCGTACCCGAGGGGCCCCTCCACTTT
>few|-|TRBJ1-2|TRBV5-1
CASSYDISGDGYTF
TGCGCCAGCAGTTATGATATATCAGGGGATGGCTACACCTTC
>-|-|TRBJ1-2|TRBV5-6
CASSLASRGDGYTF
TGTGCCAGCAGCTTGGCCTCTAGGGGGGATGGCTACACCTTC
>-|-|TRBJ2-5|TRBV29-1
CSVVGQETQYF
TGCAGCGTTGTCGGCCAAGAGACCCAGTACTTC
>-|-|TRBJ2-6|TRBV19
CASSMAGANVLTF
TGTGCCAGTAGTATGGCTGGGGCCAACGTCCTGACTTTC
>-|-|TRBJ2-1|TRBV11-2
CASSSIRANGTKGGEQFF
TGTGCCAGCAGCTCAATTCGAGCTAATGGGACTAAGGGGGGTGAGCAGTTCTTC
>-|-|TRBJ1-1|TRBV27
CASSSGRAEAFF
TGTGCCAGCAGTTCAGGGAGGGCTGAAGCTTTCTTT
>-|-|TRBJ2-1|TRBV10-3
CAIRDSPNEQFF
TGTGCCATCAGAGACAGTCCGAATGAGCAGTTCTTC
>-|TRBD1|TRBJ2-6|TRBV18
CASSRDRGGTTGANVLTF
TGTGCCAGCTCACGGGACAGGGGAGGTACTACTGGGGCCAACGTCCTGACTTTC
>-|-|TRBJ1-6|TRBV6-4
CASSPGLFNSPLHF
TGTGCCAGCAGTCCGGGACTGTTTAATTCACCCCTCCACTTT
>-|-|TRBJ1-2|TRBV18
CASSPNWGADGYTF
TGTGCCAGCTCACCCAATTGGGGCGCGGATGGCTACACCTTC
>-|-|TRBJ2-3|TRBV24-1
CATSDPGSGTDTQYF
TGTGCCACCAGTGATCCAGGGTCGGGCACAGATACGCAGTATTTT
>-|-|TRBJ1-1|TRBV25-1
CASSAGGYTEAFF
TGTGCCAGCAGTGCAGGAGGATACACTGAAGCTTTCTTT
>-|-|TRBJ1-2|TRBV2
CASRRGEYGYTF
TGTGCCAGCAGGCGGGGGGAGTATGGCTACACCTTC
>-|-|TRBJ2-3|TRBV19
CASRRTLQPSTTQYF
TGTGCCAGTAGAAGGACCCTCCAGCCCTCAACTACGCAGTATTTT
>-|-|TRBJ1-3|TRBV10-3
CAENLPSGSGNTIYF
TGTGCCGAAAATCTTCCTAGCGGCTCTGGAAACACCATATATTTT
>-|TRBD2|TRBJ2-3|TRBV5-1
CASSILSGGVADTQYF
TGCGCCAGCAGCATCCTGAGCGGGGGGGTCGCAGATACGCAGTATTTT
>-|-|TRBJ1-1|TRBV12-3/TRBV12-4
CASSPRRMEAFF
TGTGCCAGCAGCCCCAGGCGGATGGAAGCTTTCTTT
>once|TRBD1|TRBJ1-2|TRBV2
CASSEAQLGQGYGYTF
TGTGCCAGCAGTGAAGCTCAACTGGGACAGGGGTATGGCTACACCTTC
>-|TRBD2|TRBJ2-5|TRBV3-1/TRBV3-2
CASSRLAGPQETQYF
TGTGCCAGCAGCCGGCTAGCGGGGCCCCAAGAGACCCAGTACTTC